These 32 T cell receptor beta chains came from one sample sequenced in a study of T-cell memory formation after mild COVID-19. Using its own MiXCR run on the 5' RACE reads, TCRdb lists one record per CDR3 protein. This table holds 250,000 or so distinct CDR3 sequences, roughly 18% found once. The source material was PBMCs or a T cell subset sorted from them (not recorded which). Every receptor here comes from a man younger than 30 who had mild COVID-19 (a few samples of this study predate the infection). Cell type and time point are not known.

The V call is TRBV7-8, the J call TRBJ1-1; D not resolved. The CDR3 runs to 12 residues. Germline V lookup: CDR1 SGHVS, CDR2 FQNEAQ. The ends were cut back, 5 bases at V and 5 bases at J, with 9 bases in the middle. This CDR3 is CASSTRMTEAFF. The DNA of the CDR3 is TGTGCCAGCAGCACCAGGATGACTGAAGCTTTCTTT.

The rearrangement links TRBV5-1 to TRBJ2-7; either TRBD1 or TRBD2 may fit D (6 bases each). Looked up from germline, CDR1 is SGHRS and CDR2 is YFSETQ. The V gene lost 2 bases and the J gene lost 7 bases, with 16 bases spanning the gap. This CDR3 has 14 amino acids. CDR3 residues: CASSLEPQGREQYV. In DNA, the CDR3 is TGCGCCAGCAGCTTAGAGCCCCAGGGGAGGGAGCAGTACGTC.

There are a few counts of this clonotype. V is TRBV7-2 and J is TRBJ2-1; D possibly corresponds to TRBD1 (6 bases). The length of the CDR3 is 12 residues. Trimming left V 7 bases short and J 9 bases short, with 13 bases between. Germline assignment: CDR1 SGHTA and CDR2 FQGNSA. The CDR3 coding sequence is TGTGCCAGCACCAACTCAGGGGCTGAGCAGTTCTTC. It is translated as CASTNSGAEQFF.

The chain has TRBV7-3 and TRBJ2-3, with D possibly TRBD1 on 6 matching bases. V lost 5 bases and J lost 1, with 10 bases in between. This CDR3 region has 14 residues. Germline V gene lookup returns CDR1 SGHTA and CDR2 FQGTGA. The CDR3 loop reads CASSGGSRTDTQYF. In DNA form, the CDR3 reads TGTGCCAGCAGCGGGGGCTCCCGCACAGATACGCAGTATTTT.

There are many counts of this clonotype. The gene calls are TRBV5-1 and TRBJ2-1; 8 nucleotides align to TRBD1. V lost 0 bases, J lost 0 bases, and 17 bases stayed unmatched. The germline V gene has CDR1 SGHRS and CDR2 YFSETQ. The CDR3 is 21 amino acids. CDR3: CASSLDTQPGQVIGSYNEQFF. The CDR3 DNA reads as TGCGCCAGCAGCTTGGACACGCAACCGGGACAGGTTATCGGCTCCTACAATGAGCAGTTCTTC.

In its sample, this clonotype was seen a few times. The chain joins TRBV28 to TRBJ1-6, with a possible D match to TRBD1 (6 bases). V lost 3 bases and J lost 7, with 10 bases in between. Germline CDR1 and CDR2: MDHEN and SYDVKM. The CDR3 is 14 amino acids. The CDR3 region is CASSLWGRNSPLHF. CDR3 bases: TGTGCCAGCAGTTTGTGGGGGCGGAATTCACCCCTCCACTTT. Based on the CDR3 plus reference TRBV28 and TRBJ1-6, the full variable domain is DVKVTQSSRYLVKRTGEKVFLECVQDMDHENMFWYRQDPGLGLRLIYFSYDVKMKEKGDIPEGYSVSREKKERFSLILESASTNQTSMYLCASSLWGRNSPLHFGNGTRLTVT.

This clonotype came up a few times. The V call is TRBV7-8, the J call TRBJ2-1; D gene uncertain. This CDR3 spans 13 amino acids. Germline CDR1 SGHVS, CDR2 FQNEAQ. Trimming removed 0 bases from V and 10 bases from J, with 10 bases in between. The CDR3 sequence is CASSLAAPAEQFF. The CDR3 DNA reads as TGTGCCAGCAGCTTAGCGGCGCCTGCCGAGCAGTTCTTC.

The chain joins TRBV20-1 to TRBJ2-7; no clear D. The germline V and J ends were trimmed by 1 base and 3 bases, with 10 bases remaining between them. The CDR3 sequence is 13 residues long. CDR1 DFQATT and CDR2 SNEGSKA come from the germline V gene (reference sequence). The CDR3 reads CSARVGLLYEQYF. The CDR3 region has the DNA TGCAGTGCTAGAGTGGGTCTGCTCTACGAGCAGTACTTC.

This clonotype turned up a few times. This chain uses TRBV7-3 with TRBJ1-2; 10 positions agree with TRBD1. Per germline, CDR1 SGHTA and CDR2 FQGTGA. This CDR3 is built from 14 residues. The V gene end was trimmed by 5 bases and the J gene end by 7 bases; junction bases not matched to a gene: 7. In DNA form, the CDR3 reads TGTGCCAGCAGCAGAGGACAGGGGGACGGTGGCTACACCTTC. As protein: CASSRGQGDGGYTF.

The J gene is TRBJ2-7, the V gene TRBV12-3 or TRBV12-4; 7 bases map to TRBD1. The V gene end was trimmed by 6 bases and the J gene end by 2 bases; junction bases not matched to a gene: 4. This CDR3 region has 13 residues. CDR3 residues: CASRRTGPYEQYV. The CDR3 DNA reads TGTGCCAGCAGGCGGACAGGCCCCTACGAGCAGTACGTC.

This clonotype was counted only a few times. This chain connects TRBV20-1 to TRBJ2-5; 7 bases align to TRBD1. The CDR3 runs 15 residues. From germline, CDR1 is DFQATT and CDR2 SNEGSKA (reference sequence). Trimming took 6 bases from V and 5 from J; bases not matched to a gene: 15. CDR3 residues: CSASNTGVSSETQYF. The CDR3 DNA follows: TGCAGTGCGTCGAACACAGGGGTATCCAGTGAGACCCAGTACTTC.

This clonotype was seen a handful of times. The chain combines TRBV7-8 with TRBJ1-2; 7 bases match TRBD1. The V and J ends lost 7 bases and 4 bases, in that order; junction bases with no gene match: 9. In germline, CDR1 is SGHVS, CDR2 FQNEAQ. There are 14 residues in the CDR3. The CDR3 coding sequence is TGTGCCAGCACTCGCACCCGGGACAGCTATGGCTACACCTTC. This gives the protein CASTRTRDSYGYTF.

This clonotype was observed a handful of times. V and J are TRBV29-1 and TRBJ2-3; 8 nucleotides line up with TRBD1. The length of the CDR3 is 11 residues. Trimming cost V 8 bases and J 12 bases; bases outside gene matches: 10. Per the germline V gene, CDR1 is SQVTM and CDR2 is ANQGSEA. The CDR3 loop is CSYNRGSAQYF. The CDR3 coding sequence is TGCAGCTACAACAGGGGGTCGGCACAGTATTTT.

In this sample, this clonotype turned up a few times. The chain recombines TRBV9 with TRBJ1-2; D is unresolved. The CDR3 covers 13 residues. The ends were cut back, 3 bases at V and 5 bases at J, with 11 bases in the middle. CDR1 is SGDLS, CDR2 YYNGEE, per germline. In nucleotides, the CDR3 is TGTGCCAGCAGCGGAGGACGTGGGTATGGCTACACCTTC. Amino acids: CASSGGRGYGYTF.

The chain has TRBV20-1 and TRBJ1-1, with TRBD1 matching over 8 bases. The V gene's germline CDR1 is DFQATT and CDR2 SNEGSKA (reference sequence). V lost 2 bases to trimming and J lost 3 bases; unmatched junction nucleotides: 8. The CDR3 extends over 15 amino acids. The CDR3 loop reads CSARRQGRIYTEAFF. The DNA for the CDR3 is TGCAGTGCTAGAAGACAGGGGCGAATATACACTGAAGCTTTCTTT.

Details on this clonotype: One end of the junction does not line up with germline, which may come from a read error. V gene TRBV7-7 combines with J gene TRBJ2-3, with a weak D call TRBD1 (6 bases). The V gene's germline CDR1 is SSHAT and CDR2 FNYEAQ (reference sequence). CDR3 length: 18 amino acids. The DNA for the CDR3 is TGTGCTAGCAGCTTAGAGGGTATTGGCAGGGGAGGCACAGATACGCAGTATTTT. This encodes CASSLEGIGRGGTDTQYF.

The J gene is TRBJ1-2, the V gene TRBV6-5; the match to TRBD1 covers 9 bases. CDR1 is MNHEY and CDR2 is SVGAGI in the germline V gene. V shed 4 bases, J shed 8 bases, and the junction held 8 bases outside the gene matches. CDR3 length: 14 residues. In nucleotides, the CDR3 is TGTGCCAGCAGTTCTACCGGGACAGGGAACGGCTACACCTTC. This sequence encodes CASSSTGTGNGYTF.

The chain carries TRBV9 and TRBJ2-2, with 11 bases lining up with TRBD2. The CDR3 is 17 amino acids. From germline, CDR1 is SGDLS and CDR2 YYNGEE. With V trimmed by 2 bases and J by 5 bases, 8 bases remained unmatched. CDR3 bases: TGTGCCAGCAGCGTTCTTTCCGGGACTAGCGGTACCGGGGAGCTGTTTTTT. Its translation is CASSVLSGTSGTGELFF. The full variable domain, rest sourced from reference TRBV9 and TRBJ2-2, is DSGVTQTPKHLITATGQRVTLRCSPRSGDLSVYWYQQSLDQGLQFLIQYYNGEERAKGNILERFSAQQFPDLHSELNLSSLELGDSALYFCASSVLSGTSGTGELFFGEGSRLTVL.

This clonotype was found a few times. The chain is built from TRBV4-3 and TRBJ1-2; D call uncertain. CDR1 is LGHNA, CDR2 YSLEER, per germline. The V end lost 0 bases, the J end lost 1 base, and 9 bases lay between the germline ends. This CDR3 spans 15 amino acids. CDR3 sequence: CASSQDSGFNYGYTF. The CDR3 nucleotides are TGCGCCAGCAGCCAAGATAGTGGGTTTAACTATGGCTACACCTTC.

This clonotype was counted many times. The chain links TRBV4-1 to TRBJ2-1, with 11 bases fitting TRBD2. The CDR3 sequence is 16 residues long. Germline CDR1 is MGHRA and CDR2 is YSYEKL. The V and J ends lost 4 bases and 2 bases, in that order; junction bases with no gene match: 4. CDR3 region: CASSRSGGAPYNEQFF. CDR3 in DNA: TGCGCCAGCAGCCGTAGCGGGGGGGCCCCCTACAATGAGCAGTTCTTC.

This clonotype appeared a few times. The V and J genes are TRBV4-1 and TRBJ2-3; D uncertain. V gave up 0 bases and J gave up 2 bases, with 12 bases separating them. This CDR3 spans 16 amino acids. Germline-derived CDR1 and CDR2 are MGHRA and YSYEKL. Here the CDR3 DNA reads TGCGCCAGCAGCCAAGAGGCTGCCCCTAACACAGATACGCAGTATTTT. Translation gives CASSQEAAPNTDTQYF.

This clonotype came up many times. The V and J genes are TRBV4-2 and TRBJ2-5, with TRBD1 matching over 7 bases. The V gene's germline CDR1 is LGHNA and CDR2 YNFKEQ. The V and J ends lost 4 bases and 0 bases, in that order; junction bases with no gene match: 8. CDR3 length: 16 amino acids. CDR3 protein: CASSPTPGTDQETQYF. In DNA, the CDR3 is TGTGCCAGCAGCCCCACGCCCGGGACAGACCAAGAGACCCAGTACTTC.

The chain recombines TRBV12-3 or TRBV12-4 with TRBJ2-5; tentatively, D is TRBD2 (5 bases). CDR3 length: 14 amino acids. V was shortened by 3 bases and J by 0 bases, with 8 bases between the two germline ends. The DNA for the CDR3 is TGTGCCAGCAGTTTTTCGGGGTACCAAGAGACCCAGTACTTC. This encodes CASSFSGYQETQYF.

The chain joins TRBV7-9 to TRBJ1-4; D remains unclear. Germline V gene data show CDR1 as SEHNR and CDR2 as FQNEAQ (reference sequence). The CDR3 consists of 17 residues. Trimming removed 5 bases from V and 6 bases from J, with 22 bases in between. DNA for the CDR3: TGTGCCAGCAGCACTAGCCTACAACGGCCCGCGGATGAAAAACTGTTTTTT. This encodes CASSTSLQRPADEKLFF.

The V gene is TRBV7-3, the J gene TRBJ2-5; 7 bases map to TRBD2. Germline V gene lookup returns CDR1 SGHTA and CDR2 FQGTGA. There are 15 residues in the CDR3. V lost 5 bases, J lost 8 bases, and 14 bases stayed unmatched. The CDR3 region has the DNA TGTGCCAGCAGCCCGAGTCCCGGACTAGTCGGAACCCAGTACTTC. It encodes CASSPSPGLVGTQYF.

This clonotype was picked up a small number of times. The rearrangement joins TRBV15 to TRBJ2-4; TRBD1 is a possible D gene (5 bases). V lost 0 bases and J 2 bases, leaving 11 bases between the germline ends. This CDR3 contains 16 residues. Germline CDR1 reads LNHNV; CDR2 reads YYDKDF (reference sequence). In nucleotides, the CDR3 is TGTGCCACCAGCAGAGAAGGGGTCCTGTCCAAAAACATTCAGTACTTC. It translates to CATSREGVLSKNIQYF.

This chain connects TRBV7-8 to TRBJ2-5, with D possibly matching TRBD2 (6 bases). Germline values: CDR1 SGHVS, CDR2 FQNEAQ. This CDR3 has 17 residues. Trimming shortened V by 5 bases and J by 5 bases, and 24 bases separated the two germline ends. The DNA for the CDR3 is TGTGCCAGCAGCCCCACGGGCGGGGCCAACCGAGGGGAGACCCAGTACTTC. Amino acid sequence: CASSPTGGANRGETQYF.

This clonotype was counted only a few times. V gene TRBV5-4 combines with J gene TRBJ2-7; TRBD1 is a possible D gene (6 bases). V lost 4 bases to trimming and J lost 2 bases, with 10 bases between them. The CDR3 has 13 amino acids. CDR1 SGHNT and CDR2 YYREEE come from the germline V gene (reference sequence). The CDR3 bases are TGTGCCAGCAGCGTCAGGGGCACCTACGAGCAGTACTTC. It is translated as CASSVRGTYEQYF. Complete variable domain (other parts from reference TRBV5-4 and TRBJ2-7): ETGVTQSPTHLIKTRGQQVTLRCSSQSGHNTVSWYQQALGQGPQFIFQYYREEENGRGNFPPRFSGLQFPNYSSELNVNALELDDSALYLCASSVRGTYEQYFGPGTRLTVT.

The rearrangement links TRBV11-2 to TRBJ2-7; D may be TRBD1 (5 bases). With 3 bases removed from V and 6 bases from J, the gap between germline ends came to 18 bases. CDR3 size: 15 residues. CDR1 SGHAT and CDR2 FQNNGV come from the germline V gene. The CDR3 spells CASSLWSNRQFEQYF. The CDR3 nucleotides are TGTGCCAGCAGCTTGTGGTCCAATCGACAGTTCGAGCAGTACTTC.

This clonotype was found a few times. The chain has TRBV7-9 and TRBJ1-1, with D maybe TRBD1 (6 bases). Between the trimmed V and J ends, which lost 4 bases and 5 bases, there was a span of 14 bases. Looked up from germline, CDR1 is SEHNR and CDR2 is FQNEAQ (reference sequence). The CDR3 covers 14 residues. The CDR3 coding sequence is TGTGCCAGCAGCTACCTACAGGGAGGGACTGAAGCTTTCTTT. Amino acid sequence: CASSYLQGGTEAFF.

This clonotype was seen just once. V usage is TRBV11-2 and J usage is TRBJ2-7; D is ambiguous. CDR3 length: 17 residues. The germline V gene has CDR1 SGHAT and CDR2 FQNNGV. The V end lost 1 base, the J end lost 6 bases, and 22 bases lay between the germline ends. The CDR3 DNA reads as TGTGCCAGCAGCTTAGTCTACATAGCTAAGGTTCCGCGCGAGCAGTACTTC. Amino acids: CASSLVYIAKVPREQYF.

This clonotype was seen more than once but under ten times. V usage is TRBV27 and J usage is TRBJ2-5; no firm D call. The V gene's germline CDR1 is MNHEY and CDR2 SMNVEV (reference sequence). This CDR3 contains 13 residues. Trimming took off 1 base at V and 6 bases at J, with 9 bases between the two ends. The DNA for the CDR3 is TGTGCCAGCAGTTTATTCGGCAGCCAGACCCAGTACTTC. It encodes CASSLFGSQTQYF.